Sequencing of this T cell receptor beta chain was carried out in a study of T-cell memory formation after mild COVID-19. The authors produced TCR alpha and TCR beta cDNA libraries with sample barcodes and UMIs by 5'RACE using constant-segment primers. TCRdb reprocessed the 5' RACE reads with MiXCR, giving one entry per CDR3 protein. The sample consists of approximately 60,000 distinct CDR3 sequences, more than 8% of them appearing once. V lost 0 bases, J lost 4 bases, and 3 bases lay in between. CDR3 size: 13 residues. Germline V gene data show CDR1 as SNHLY and CDR2 as FYNNEI. This TCR came from a man between 18 and 29 years old who had mild COVID-19 (a few samples of this study predate the infection). Cell type and time point are not known. The chain links TRBV2 to TRBJ2-2; the D is unclear. Sequenced input: PBMCs or a T cell subset sorted from them (not recorded which). CDR3 region: CASSEAPTGELFF. CDR3 DNA: TGTGCCAGCAGTGAAGCGCCCACCGGGGAGCTGTTTTTT.